This T cell receptor beta chain comes out of a study of blood T cells in healthy people across ages. A second roughly 7 to 11 cycle PCR used barcoded and J-beta primers. TCRdb re-derived calls from the 5' RACE reads in MiXCR, one entry per CDR3 protein. The sample contains 800,000 to 1,000,000 distinct CDR3 sequences, about 48% of which appear only once. Germline V gives CDR1 ENHRY, CDR2 SYGVKD. The V end lost 0 bases, the J end lost 5 bases, and 7 bases lay between the germline ends. The CDR3 contains 14 residues. Sequenced sample: blood. The chain has TRBV10-3 and TRBJ1-4, with D hard to call. The clonotype was recovered from a man aged 25 to 45 in good health. This CDR3 is CAISESRVNEKLFF. DNA of the CDR3: TGTGCCATCAGTGAGTCTAGGGTAAATGAAAAACTGTTTTTT.